These 9 T cell receptor beta chains were all obtained from the same sample, sequenced in a study of T cells in tuberculosis. Described time point: new active TB diagnosis, blood taken before or within 7 days of starting treatment. The assay was immunoSEQ multiplex PCR, and TCRdb's table has in-frame clones only and misses some. The sample contains about 22,000 clones, around 82% of which appear only once. The input for sequencing was PBMCs, taken at tuberculosis diagnosis. The receptors were gathered from an adult with tuberculosis.

The gene calls are TRBV9 and TRBJ1-1; maybe TRBD1 (5 bases). The CDR3 spans 15 residues. From germline, CDR1 is SGDLS and CDR2 YYNGEE. The germline V and J ends were trimmed by 0 bases and 6 bases, with 15 bases remaining between them. This CDR3 is CASSVGTLGFAEAFF. The DNA for the CDR3 is TGTGCCAGCAGCGTAGGGACACTTGGATTCGCTGAAGCTTTCTTT.

The rearrangement joins TRBV7-2 to TRBJ1-2, with D tentatively TRBD1 (6 bases). With 6 bases removed from V and 2 bases from J, the gap between germline ends came to 10 bases. The CDR3 runs 13 residues. Per the germline V gene, CDR1 is SGHTA and CDR2 is FQGNSA. The CDR3, as DNA: TGTGCCAGCAGTTCCGGACAGAACTATGGCTACACCTTC. Its protein is CASSSGQNYGYTF.

This clone was found once. The genes are TRBV7-9 and TRBJ1-2; TRBD1 matches at 7 bases. Germline V gene sequence: CDR1 SEHNR, CDR2 FQNEAQ (reference sequence). With V trimmed by 2 bases and J by 4 bases, 4 bases remained unmatched. The CDR3 extends over 14 amino acids. The CDR3 region is CASSLSRDSYGYTF. CDR3 DNA: TGTGCCAGCAGCTTAAGCCGGGACAGCTATGGCTACACCTTC.

The chain employs TRBV28 and TRBJ2-7, with TRBD1 as a possible D gene (6 bases). Trimming took 6 bases from V and 2 from J, leaving 17 bases between them. The CDR3 sequence is 15 residues long. CDR1 is MDHEN, CDR2 SYDVKM, per germline. CDR3 coding DNA: TGTGCCAGCAGGAGTCTAAAGGGGGAAACCTACGAGCAGTACTTC. Translated, it gives CASRSLKGETYEQYF.

The chain couples TRBV6-5 to TRBJ2-7, with D possibly being TRBD2 (6 bases). Per the germline V gene, CDR1 is MNHEY and CDR2 is SVGAGI. V was trimmed by 6 bases and J by 4 bases, leaving 19 bases between them. This CDR3 contains 15 residues. The CDR3 is CASSPEIAEHYEQYF. In DNA form, the CDR3 reads TGTGCCAGCAGCCCCGAAATAGCGGAACATTACGAGCAGTACTTC.

This rearrangement joins TRBV5-1 to TRBJ1-2; the match to TRBD1 covers 9 bases. Germline CDR1 is SGHRS and CDR2 is YFSETQ. The CDR3 extends over 14 amino acids. The trim removed 3 bases at V and 6 bases at J, leaving 6 bases unmatched. CDR3 DNA sequence: TGCGCCAGCAGCTCGACAGGGGGAGATCATGGCTACACCTTC. Translating it yields CASSSTGGDHGYTF.

The chain recombines TRBV5-1 with TRBJ2-2; 8 nucleotides align to TRBD1. CDR3 length: 14 residues. J lost 4 bases, V lost 4 bases, and 3 bases had no gene match. In germline, CDR1 is SGHRS, CDR2 YFSETQ. The DNA for the CDR3 is TGCGCCAGCAGCGCCACAGGGGGCACCGGGGAGCTGTTTTTT. It encodes CASSATGGTGELFF.

A single count supports this clone. The chain combines TRBV6-6 with TRBJ2-7; TRBD2 aligns across 11 bases. Germline CDR1 is MNHNY and CDR2 is SVGAGI (reference sequence). Trimming at V came to 7 bases and at J to 3 bases, leaving 5 bases not matched to a gene. The CDR3 covers 14 residues. The CDR3, as DNA: TGTGCCAGCAAATCCGGGACTAGCGGCTACGAGCAGTACTTC. Encoded protein: CASKSGTSGYEQYF.

The chain has TRBV4-1 and TRBJ1-1, with a tentative D call TRBD1 (6 bases). Germline V gene sequence: CDR1 MGHRA, CDR2 YSYEKL. The CDR3 contains 15 residues. With 1 base removed from V and 1 base from J, the gap between germline ends came to 10 bases. DNA for the CDR3: TGCGCCAGCAGCCAAGTAAGGGGGGGGAACACTGAAGCTTTCTTT. Residues: CASSQVRGGNTEAFF.